Sequencing of this T cell receptor beta chain was carried out in a study of T-cell memory formation after mild COVID-19. Amplification by 5'RACE using constant-segment primers produced TCR alpha and TCR beta cDNA libraries that carried sample barcodes and UMIs. TCRdb independently ran MiXCR on the 5' RACE reads; one entry per CDR3 protein. The sample yields more than 250,000 distinct CDR3 sequences, around 16% seen once. Whole-study findings and limits: Among clones contracting day 15 to 85, CD4/CD8 was balanced, whereas later expanders leaned CD4+. Among CD4+ contracting clones, most were CM and EM, and CD8+ ones EMRA. A subset of responding clones appeared in pre-infection memory, suggesting cross-reactive memory joined.

With respect to this clonotype: As yet, its antigen is unknown.

Germline V gene data show CDR1 as ENHRY and CDR2 as SYGVKD. This CDR3 has 16 residues. The germline V and J ends were trimmed by 8 bases and 8 bases, with 25 bases remaining between them. The TCR sequence derives from a young man who had mild COVID-19 (a few samples of this study predate the infection). Cell type and time point are not known. This chain links TRBV10-3 with TRBJ1-5, with D hard to call. Sequenced sample: PBMCs or a T cell subset sorted from them (not recorded which). The CDR3, as DNA: TGTGCCATCGGAAGCCCGGACCGCTCAAGGTTGGAGCCCCAGCATTTT. Translating it yields CAIGSPDRSRLEPQHF.